The clone carrying this T cell receptor (beta chain) has a count of ten or more. Its target is not known. This specimen comes from a study of immune heterogeneity within non-small cell lung tumors. The starting template was genomic DNA from bulk tumor, roughly 610 ng per sample. Surgeons took several biopsies per primary tumor, spaced far apart, during surgery. Patients had untreated, newly diagnosed non-small cell lung cancer and underwent curative surgery. Study donors were patients with a new diagnosis of non-small cell lung cancer who underwent surgery with curative intent. CDR1 is SGHRS and CDR2 is YFSETQ in the germline V gene. V lost 4 bases to trimming and J lost 5 bases, with 21 bases between them. The CDR3 is made up of 16 amino acids. Study results and caveats: Identical dominant CDR3 beta clonotypes were found recurring across a patient's tumor sites, along with site-unique high-frequency clones.

CDR3 of TCR beta was amplified by multiplex PCR that used 32 V and 13 J primers. TCRdb passed the multiplex PCR reads through MiXCR, listing each CDR3 protein once. The table lists approximately 9,500 distinct CDR3 sequences, 26% of them singletons. The chain recombines TRBV5-1 with TRBJ2-5; D is undetermined. Sample: lung tumor tissue. This sequence originates from a woman between 50 and 59 years old with non-small cell lung cancer. This chain's CDR3 is CASSLWGTLGLETQYF. CDR3 bases: TGCGCCAGCAGCCTTTGGGGTACTCTGGGCTTGGAGACCCAGTACTTC. The variable domain in full, completed from reference TRBV5-1 and TRBJ2-5, reads KAGVTQTPRYLIKTRGQQVTLSCSPISGHRSVSWYQQTPGQGLQFLFEYFSETQRNKGNFPGRFSGRQFSNSRSEMNVSTLELGDSALYLCASSLWGTLGLETQYFGPGTRLLVL.